This TCR beta chain was identified in a study of cytotoxic CD8 clonotypes in ibrutinib-treated CLL. Study-level information: Investigators reported roughly 24 partial and 2 complete responses; after median around 63 months, roughly 15 patients remained remitted and 12 progressed. The taking of response samples occurred after a median roughly twelve months of treatment, with a range of 6 to 36.

Target depth was 1 in 200,000 to 1 in 1 million T cells, about 10x per clonotype. The repertoire was sequenced with immunoSEQ multiplex PCR; TCRdb's copy has only in-frame clones and lacks some. The sample lists 130,000 or so clones, 84% occurring once. The V gene lost 6 bases and the J gene lost 2 bases, with 18 bases spanning the gap. Germline CDR1 reads SGHNT; CDR2 reads YYREEE (reference sequence). The CDR3 runs 17 residues. This clone was seen just once. Cryopreserved PBMCs were the source of around 2 micrograms of genomic DNA, which went to TCR beta libraries. The receptor was derived from a human donor with chronic lymphocytic leukemia. V is TRBV5-4 and J is TRBJ2-6; D is possibly TRBD2 (7 bases). Source: PBMCs, taken after 24 months of ibrutinib treatment. The CDR3 region has the DNA TGTGCCAGCATCCAAGGGGGGGCACGGGCTGGGGCCAACGTCCTGACTTTC. Translating it yields CASIQGGARAGANVLTF.